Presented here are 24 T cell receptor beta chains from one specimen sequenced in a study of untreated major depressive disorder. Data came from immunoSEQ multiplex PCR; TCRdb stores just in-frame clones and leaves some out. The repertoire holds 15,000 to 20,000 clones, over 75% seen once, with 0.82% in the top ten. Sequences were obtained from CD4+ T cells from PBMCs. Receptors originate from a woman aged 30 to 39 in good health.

In DNA, the CDR3 is TGTGCCAACCACCCGGAGGCGGGACAGAAATACGAGCAGTACTTC. Translation gives CANHPEAGQKYEQYF. The chain employs TRBV6-5 and TRBJ2-7, with a weak D call TRBD1 (7 bases). V was clipped by 10 bases and J by 4 bases, with 23 bases between them. The germline CDR1 and CDR2 sequences are MNHEY and SVGAGI. The CDR3 is 15 residues long.

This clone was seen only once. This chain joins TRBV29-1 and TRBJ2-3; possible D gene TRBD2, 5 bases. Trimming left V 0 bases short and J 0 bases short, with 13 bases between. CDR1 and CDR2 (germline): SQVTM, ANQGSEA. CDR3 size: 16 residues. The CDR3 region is CSVEDRFSGSTDTQYF. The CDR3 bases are TGCAGCGTTGAAGATCGTTTCAGCGGAAGCACAGATACGCAGTATTTT.

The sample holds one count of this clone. CDR3 region: CASNQPGLPNEKLFF. In DNA form, the CDR3 reads TGTGCCAGCAATCAACCGGGACTGCCTAATGAAAAACTGTTTTTT. The genes are TRBV28 and TRBJ1-4, with TRBD1 as a possible D gene (5 bases). CDR1 and CDR2 from the germline V gene are MDHEN and SYDVKM. CDR3 length: 15 residues. V was pared by 7 bases and J by 3 bases, with 15 bases between.

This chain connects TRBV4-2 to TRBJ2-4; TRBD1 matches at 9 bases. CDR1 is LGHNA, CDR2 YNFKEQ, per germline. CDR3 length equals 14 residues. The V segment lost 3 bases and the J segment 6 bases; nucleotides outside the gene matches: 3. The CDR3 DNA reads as TGTGCCAGCAGCCATGGGACAGGGCGAAACATTCAGTACTTC. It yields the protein CASSHGTGRNIQYF.

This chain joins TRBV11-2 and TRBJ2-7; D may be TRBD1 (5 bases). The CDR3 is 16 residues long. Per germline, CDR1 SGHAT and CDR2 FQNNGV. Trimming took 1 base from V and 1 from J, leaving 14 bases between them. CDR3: CASSLAPARQSYEQYF. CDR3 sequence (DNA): TGTGCCAGCAGCTTAGCCCCGGCTAGACAGTCCTACGAGCAGTACTTC.

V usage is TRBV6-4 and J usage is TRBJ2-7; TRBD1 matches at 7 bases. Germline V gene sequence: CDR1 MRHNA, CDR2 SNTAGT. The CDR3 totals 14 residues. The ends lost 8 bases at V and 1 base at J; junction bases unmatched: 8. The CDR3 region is CASLRQGRSYEQYF. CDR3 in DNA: TGTGCCAGCTTACGACAGGGACGGTCCTACGAGCAGTACTTC.

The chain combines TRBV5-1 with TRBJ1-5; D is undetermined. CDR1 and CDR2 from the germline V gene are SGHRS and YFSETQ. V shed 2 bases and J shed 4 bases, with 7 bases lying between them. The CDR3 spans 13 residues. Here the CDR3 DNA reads TGCGCCAGCAGCTTAGAACTTAATCAGCCCCAGCATTTT. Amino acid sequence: CASSLELNQPQHF.

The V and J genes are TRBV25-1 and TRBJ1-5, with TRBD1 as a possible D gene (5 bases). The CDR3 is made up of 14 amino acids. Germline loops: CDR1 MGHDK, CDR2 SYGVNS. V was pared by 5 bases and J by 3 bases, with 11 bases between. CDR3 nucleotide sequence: TGTGCCAGCAGTCCTGCAGGGTCCAATCAGCCCCAGCATTTT. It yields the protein CASSPAGSNQPQHF. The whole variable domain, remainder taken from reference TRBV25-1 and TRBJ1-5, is EADIYQTPRYLVIGTGKKITLECSQTMGHDKMYWYQQDPGMELHLIHYSYGVNSTEKGDLSSESTVSRIRTEHFPLTLESARPSHTSQYLCASSPAGSNQPQHFGDGTRLSIL.

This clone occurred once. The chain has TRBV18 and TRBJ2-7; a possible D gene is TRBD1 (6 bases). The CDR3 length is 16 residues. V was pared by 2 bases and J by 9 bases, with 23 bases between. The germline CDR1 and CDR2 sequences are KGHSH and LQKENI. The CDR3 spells CASSPSMPAAIGGQYF. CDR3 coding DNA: TGTGCCAGCTCACCAAGTATGCCGGCCGCTATAGGGGGGCAGTACTTC. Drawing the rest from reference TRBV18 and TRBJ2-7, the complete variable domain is NAGVMQNPRHLVRRRGQEARLRCSPMKGHSHVYWYRQLPEEGLKFMVYLQKENIIDESGMPKERFSAEFPKEGPSILRIQQVVRGDSAAYFCASSPSMPAAIGGQYFGPGTRLTVT.

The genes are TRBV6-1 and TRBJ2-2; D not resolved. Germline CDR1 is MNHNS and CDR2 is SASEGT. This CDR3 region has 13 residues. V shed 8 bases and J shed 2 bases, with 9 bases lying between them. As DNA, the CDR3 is TGTGCCAGCGCCGGAGTAAACACCGGGGAGCTGTTTTTT. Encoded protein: CASAGVNTGELFF.

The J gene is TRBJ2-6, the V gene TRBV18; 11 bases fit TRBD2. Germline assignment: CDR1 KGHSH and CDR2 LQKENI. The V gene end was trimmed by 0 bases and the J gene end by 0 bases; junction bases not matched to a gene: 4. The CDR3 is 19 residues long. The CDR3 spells CASSPPLAGGLSGANVLTF. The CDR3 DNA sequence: TGTGCCAGCTCACCACCGCTAGCGGGAGGTCTCTCTGGGGCCAACGTCCTGACTTTC.

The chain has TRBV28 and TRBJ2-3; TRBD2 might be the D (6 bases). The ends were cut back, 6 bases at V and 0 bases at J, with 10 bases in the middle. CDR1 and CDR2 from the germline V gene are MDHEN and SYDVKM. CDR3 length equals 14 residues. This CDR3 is CASSQAGSTDTQYF. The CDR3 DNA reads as TGTGCCAGCAGCCAAGCGGGCAGCACAGATACGCAGTATTTT.

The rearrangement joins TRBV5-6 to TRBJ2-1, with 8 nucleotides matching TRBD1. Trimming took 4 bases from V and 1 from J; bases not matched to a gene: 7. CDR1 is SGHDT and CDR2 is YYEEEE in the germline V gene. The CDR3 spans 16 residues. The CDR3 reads CASSAIQGASYNEQFF. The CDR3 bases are TGTGCCAGCAGCGCGATTCAGGGGGCATCCTACAATGAGCAGTTCTTC.

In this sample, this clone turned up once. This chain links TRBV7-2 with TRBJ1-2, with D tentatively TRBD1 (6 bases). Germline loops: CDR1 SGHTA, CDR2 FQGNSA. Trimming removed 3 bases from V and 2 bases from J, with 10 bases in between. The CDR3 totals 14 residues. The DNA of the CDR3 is TGTGCCAGCAGCTTCCAGACAGGAAACTATGGCTACACCTTC. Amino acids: CASSFQTGNYGYTF.

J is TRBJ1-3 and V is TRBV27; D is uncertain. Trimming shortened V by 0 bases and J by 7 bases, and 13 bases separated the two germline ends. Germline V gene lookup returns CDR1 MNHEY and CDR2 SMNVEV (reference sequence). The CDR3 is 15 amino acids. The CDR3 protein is CASSLSPGRGNTIYF. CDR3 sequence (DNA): TGTGCCAGCAGTTTATCACCCGGGCGCGGGAACACCATATATTTT.

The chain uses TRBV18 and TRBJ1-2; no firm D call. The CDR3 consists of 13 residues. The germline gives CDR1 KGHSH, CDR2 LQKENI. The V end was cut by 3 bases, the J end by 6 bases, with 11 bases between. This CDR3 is CASSPGVVDGYTF. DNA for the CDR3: TGTGCCAGCTCACCGGGAGTGGTTGATGGCTACACCTTC.

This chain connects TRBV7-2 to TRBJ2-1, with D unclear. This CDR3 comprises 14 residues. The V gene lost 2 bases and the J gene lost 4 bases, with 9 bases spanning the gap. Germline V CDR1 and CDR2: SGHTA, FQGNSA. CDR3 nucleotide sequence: TGTGCCAGCAGCTTAAGGACCGCGTACAATGAGCAGTTCTTC. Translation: CASSLRTAYNEQFF.

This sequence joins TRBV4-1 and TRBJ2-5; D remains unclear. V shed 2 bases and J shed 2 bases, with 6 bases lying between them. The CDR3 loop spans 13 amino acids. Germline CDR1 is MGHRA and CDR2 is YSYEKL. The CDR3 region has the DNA TGCGCCAGCAGCCAATGGCGGCAAGAGACCCAGTACTTC. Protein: CASSQWRQETQYF.

The CDR3 DNA sequence: TGTGCCAGTAAAAACGGACCTAACTATGGCTACACCTTC. Residues: CASKNGPNYGYTF. The chain recombines TRBV19 with TRBJ1-2; D remains unclear. There are 13 residues in the CDR3. Trimming pared 7 bases from V and 0 bases from J, leaving 9 bases between. Germline V gene lookup returns CDR1 LNHDA and CDR2 SQIVND (reference sequence).

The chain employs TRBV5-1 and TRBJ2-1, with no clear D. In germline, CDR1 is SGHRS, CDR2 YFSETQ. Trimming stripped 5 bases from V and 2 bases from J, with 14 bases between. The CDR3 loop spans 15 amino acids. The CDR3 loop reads CASRPPGSTYNEQFF. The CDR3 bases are TGCGCCAGCAGACCGCCGGGCTCCACCTACAATGAGCAGTTCTTC.

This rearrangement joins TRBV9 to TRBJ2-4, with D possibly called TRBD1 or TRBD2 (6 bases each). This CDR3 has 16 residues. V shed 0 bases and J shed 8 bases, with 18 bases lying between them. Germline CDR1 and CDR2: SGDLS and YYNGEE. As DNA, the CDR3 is TGTGCCAGCAGCGTAGTAGGAGGGGGTAACGTCGACATTCAGTACTTC. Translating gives CASSVVGGGNVDIQYF.

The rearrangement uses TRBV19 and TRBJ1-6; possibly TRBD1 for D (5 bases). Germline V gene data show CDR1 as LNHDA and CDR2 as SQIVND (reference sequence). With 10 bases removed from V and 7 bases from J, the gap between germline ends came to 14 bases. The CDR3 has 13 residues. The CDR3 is CATQYGTNSPLHF. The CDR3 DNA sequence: TGTGCCACTCAGTATGGGACCAATTCACCCCTCCACTTT.

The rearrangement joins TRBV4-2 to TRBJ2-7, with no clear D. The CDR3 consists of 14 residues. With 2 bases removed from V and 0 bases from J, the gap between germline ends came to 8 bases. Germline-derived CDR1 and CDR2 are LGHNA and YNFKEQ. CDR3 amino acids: CASSQSRSSYEQYF. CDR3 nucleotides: TGTGCCAGCAGCCAATCCAGAAGCTCCTACGAGCAGTACTTC.

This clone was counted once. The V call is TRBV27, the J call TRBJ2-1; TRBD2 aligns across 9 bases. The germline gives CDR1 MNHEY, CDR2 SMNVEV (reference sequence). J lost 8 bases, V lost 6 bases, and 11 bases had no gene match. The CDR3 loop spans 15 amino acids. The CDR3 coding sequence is TGTGCCAGCAGACCTCTTAGCGGGAGAAGCTATGAGCAGTTCTTC. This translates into CASRPLSGRSYEQFF.